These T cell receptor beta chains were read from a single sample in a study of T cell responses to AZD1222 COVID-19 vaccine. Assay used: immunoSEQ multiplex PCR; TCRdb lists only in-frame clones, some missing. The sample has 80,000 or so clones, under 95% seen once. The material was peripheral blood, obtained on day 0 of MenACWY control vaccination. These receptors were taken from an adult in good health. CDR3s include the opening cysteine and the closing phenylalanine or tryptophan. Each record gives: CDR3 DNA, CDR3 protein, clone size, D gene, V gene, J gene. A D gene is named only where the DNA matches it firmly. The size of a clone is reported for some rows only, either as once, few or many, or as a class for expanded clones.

CDR3 DNA: TGTGCCAGCAGCTTAGCGACAGGGAATGGCTACACCTTC; CDR3 protein: CASSLATGNGYTF; clone size: NA; D gene: TRBD1; V gene: TRBV7-2; J gene: TRBJ1-2
CDR3 DNA: TGTGCCAGCAGCCCTCAGGTCGGGGTGAGGAACAATGAGCAGTTCTTC; CDR3 protein: CASSPQVGVRNNEQFF; clone size: once; D gene: NA; V gene: TRBV7-2; J gene: TRBJ2-1
CDR3 DNA: TGTGCCAGCAGTGAAGGAGCGGAACCCGATGAGCAGTTCTTC; CDR3 protein: CASSEGAEPDEQFF; clone size: NA; D gene: NA; V gene: TRBV6-4; J gene: TRBJ2-1
CDR3 DNA: TGTGCCACCAGCAGAGACACAGGGAACACTGAAGCTTTCTTT; CDR3 protein: CATSRDTGNTEAFF; clone size: once; D gene: NA; V gene: TRBV15; J gene: TRBJ1-1
CDR3 DNA: TGTGCCAGTAGTACGACAGGGGGCTTGACTGAAGCTTTCTTT; CDR3 protein: CASSTTGGLTEAFF; clone size: NA; D gene: TRBD1; V gene: TRBV19; J gene: TRBJ1-1
CDR3 DNA: TGCAGTGCTAGTCCGGGAGGTCCTAGCACAGATACGCAGTATTTT; CDR3 protein: CSASPGGPSTDTQYF; clone size: few; D gene: TRBD2; V gene: TRBV20-1; J gene: TRBJ2-3
CDR3 DNA: TGCGCCAGCAGCCAGGGCGGGAGGACAGATACGCAGTATTTT; CDR3 protein: CASSQGGRTDTQYF; clone size: NA; D gene: TRBD2; V gene: TRBV4-3; J gene: TRBJ2-3
CDR3 DNA: TGTGCCAGCAGCGATGAATCGGGACGGCTCAATCAGCCCCAGCATTTT; CDR3 protein: CASSDESGRLNQPQHF; clone size: NA; D gene: NA; V gene: TRBV5-5; J gene: TRBJ1-5
CDR3 DNA: TGTGCCAGCAGTTACCGAACACGGAACACTGAAGCTTTCTTT; CDR3 protein: CASSYRTRNTEAFF; clone size: NA; D gene: NA; V gene: TRBV28; J gene: TRBJ1-1
CDR3 DNA: TGCGCCAGCAGCCAAGATCGGCAGGGGAGGTACGAGCAGTACTTC; CDR3 protein: CASSQDRQGRYEQYF; clone size: NA; D gene: NA; V gene: TRBV4-1; J gene: TRBJ2-7
CDR3 DNA: TGTGCCAGCAGTGAACAGGGGACCTCCTACGAGCAGTACTTC; CDR3 protein: CASSEQGTSYEQYF; clone size: NA; D gene: NA; V gene: TRBV2; J gene: TRBJ2-7
CDR3 DNA: TGTGCCAGTAGTCCAGCGGGTAGCGGGAGTGAGACCCAGTACTTC; CDR3 protein: CASSPAGSGSETQYF; clone size: NA; D gene: TRBD2; V gene: TRBV19; J gene: TRBJ2-5
CDR3 DNA: TGTGCCAGCAGTCCCCACGTGCAGGATACTCAGCCCCAGCATTTT; CDR3 protein: CASSPHVQDTQPQHF; clone size: NA; D gene: NA; V gene: TRBV28; J gene: TRBJ1-5
CDR3 DNA: TGTGCCTGGAGTGGTGGCGGTCAGCCCCAGCATTTT; CDR3 protein: CAWSGGGQPQHF; clone size: NA; D gene: NA; V gene: TRBV30; J gene: TRBJ1-5
CDR3 DNA: TGCAGCGCCGGGGCCATGAACACTGAAGCTTTCTTT; CDR3 protein: CSAGAMNTEAFF; clone size: NA; D gene: NA; V gene: TRBV29-1; J gene: TRBJ1-1
CDR3 DNA: TGTGCCACCAGTGAGGGAGGGATGAACACTGAAGCTTTCTTT; CDR3 protein: CATSEGGMNTEAFF; clone size: once; D gene: NA; V gene: TRBV24-1; J gene: TRBJ1-1
CDR3 DNA: TGTGCCAGCAGCCAAGATGGGACTAGCGGGAGTAGGGCAGATACGCAGTATTTT; CDR3 protein: CASSQDGTSGSRADTQYF; clone size: NA; D gene: TRBD2; V gene: TRBV4-2; J gene: TRBJ2-3
CDR3 DNA: TGCGCCAGCAGCGATCAGACAGGGGCCGGTGAAAAACTGTTTTTT; CDR3 protein: CASSDQTGAGEKLFF; clone size: NA; D gene: TRBD1; V gene: TRBV10-2; J gene: TRBJ1-4
CDR3 DNA: TGTGCCAGCAGTTCGACAGGAGCCCATCAGCCCCAGCATTTT; CDR3 protein: CASSSTGAHQPQHF; clone size: NA; D gene: NA; V gene: TRBV27; J gene: TRBJ1-5
CDR3 DNA: TGTGCCAGCAGTTGGGGGACAGGGAATGAGCAGTACTTC; CDR3 protein: CASSWGTGNEQYF; clone size: NA; D gene: TRBD1; V gene: TRBV12-3/TRBV12-4; J gene: TRBJ2-7
CDR3 DNA: TGTGCCAGCAGTTTGACGGGGGGGAGGTACGAGCAGTACTTC; CDR3 protein: CASSLTGGRYEQYF; clone size: NA; D gene: TRBD2; V gene: TRBV27; J gene: TRBJ2-7
CDR3 DNA: TGTGCCAGCAGTTACTCGGTAGGGGATGAGCAGTTCTTC; CDR3 protein: CASSYSVGDEQFF; clone size: NA; D gene: NA; V gene: TRBV6-5; J gene: TRBJ2-1
CDR3 DNA: TGTGCCAGCAGCTTCCTCGGGGGGCAAGAGACCCAGTACTTC; CDR3 protein: CASSFLGGQETQYF; clone size: NA; D gene: TRBD2; V gene: TRBV5-4; J gene: TRBJ2-5
CDR3 DNA: TGTGCCAGCAGGAGGGGACAGCAAGAGACCCAGTACTTC; CDR3 protein: CASRRGQQETQYF; clone size: NA; D gene: TRBD1; V gene: TRBV5-4; J gene: TRBJ2-5
CDR3 DNA: TGTGCCAGCAGTTACTCGGACAGCACATATGGCTACACCTTC; CDR3 protein: CASSYSDSTYGYTF; clone size: NA; D gene: NA; V gene: TRBV6-5; J gene: TRBJ1-2
CDR3 DNA: TGTGCCAGCAGCGTGAGGACTAGCGGGACCTTTCAAGAGACCCAGTACTTC; CDR3 protein: CASSVRTSGTFQETQYF; clone size: once; D gene: TRBD2; V gene: TRBV9; J gene: TRBJ2-5
CDR3 DNA: TGTGCCAGCAGTTTAAGGGGAGGAAACACCATATATTTT; CDR3 protein: CASSLRGGNTIYF; clone size: NA; D gene: NA; V gene: TRBV27; J gene: TRBJ1-3
CDR3 DNA: TGTGCCAGCAGTTCCCTGGAGAGGAGGGAGAATGAGCAGTTCTTC; CDR3 protein: CASSSLERRENEQFF; clone size: NA; D gene: NA; V gene: TRBV6-5; J gene: TRBJ2-1
CDR3 DNA: TGCGCCAGCAGCTTGGCCGGGGCGAACACTGAAGCTTTCTTT; CDR3 protein: CASSLAGANTEAFF; clone size: NA; D gene: NA; V gene: TRBV5-1; J gene: TRBJ1-1
CDR3 DNA: TGTGCCAGTAGCCCGGGACAGGGGCTAAGGGAGCAGTACTTC; CDR3 protein: CASSPGQGLREQYF; clone size: NA; D gene: TRBD1; V gene: TRBV19; J gene: TRBJ2-7
CDR3 DNA: TGTGCCAGCTCACCACCCCGGGGGACTAGCGTGTACGAGCAGTACTTC; CDR3 protein: CASSPPRGTSVYEQYF; clone size: medium-sized; D gene: TRBD2; V gene: TRBV18; J gene: TRBJ2-7
CDR3 DNA: TGTGCCAGCAGCCAAGAGGGGGATAGCGACTACGAGCAGTACTTC; CDR3 protein: CASSQEGDSDYEQYF; clone size: NA; D gene: NA; V gene: TRBV4-2; J gene: TRBJ2-7
CDR3 DNA: TGTGCCAGCAGACCGTACAGGGGGCTTGATTCACCCCTCCACTTT; CDR3 protein: CASRPYRGLDSPLHF; clone size: once; D gene: TRBD1; V gene: TRBV28; J gene: TRBJ1-6
CDR3 DNA: TGCGCCAGCAGCCAAGTCACAGGTTTGAGCACTGAAGCTTTCTTT; CDR3 protein: CASSQVTGLSTEAFF; clone size: NA; D gene: NA; V gene: TRBV4-1; J gene: TRBJ1-1
CDR3 DNA: TGTGCCAGCAGTGAAGATCCGGGACCGGACTTCACAGATACGCAGTATTTT; CDR3 protein: CASSEDPGPDFTDTQYF; clone size: NA; D gene: NA; V gene: TRBV6-1; J gene: TRBJ2-3
CDR3 DNA: TGTGCCACCAGCAGAGCCAGGGGTTGGACTGAAGCTTTCTTT; CDR3 protein: CATSRARGWTEAFF; clone size: NA; D gene: NA; V gene: TRBV15; J gene: TRBJ1-1
CDR3 DNA: TGCGCCAGCGGGACTAGCGGAAACAATGAGCAGTTCTTC; CDR3 protein: CASGTSGNNEQFF; clone size: NA; D gene: TRBD2; V gene: TRBV4-1; J gene: TRBJ2-1
CDR3 DNA: TGTGCCAGCAAGATTGGAGGAGGAACCCTCCACTTT; CDR3 protein: CASKIGGGTLHF; clone size: NA; D gene: NA; V gene: TRBV27; J gene: TRBJ1-6
CDR3 DNA: TGTGCCACCAGCAGGGGGACTGAAAAACTGTTTTTT; CDR3 protein: CATSRGTEKLFF; clone size: NA; D gene: NA; V gene: TRBV15; J gene: TRBJ1-4
CDR3 DNA: TGTGCCAGCAGCTTAGTGGGGGCGCAATACGAGCAGTACTTC; CDR3 protein: CASSLVGAQYEQYF; clone size: NA; D gene: NA; V gene: TRBV11-2; J gene: TRBJ2-7
CDR3 DNA: TGCAGTGCGCTAGTCCGCAATGAGCAGTTCTTC; CDR3 protein: CSALVRNEQFF; clone size: NA; D gene: NA; V gene: TRBV20-1; J gene: TRBJ2-1
CDR3 DNA: TGTGCCAGCAGCTTAGCGTACACAGATACGCAGTATTTT; CDR3 protein: CASSLAYTDTQYF; clone size: NA; D gene: NA; V gene: TRBV7-3; J gene: TRBJ2-3
CDR3 DNA: TGCGCCAGCAGCCAAGGAGACAGGGATAATGAGCAGTTCTTC; CDR3 protein: CASSQGDRDNEQFF; clone size: NA; D gene: TRBD1; V gene: TRBV4-3; J gene: TRBJ2-1
CDR3 DNA: TGCGCCAGCAGCAAACAGGGAAATGAGCAGTTCTTC; CDR3 protein: CASSKQGNEQFF; clone size: NA; D gene: NA; V gene: TRBV5-1; J gene: TRBJ2-1
CDR3 DNA: TGTGCCAGCAGTTACTCAGAGAGCACAGATACGCAGTATTTT; CDR3 protein: CASSYSESTDTQYF; clone size: once; D gene: NA; V gene: TRBV6-5; J gene: TRBJ2-3
CDR3 DNA: TGTGCCAGCAGCCCGACAGGGAACACTGAAGCTTTCTTT; CDR3 protein: CASSPTGNTEAFF; clone size: NA; D gene: NA; V gene: TRBV9; J gene: TRBJ1-1
CDR3 DNA: TGTGCCAGCAGCTGGACCGCAGGGGGAAGCACAGATACGCAGTATTTT; CDR3 protein: CASSWTAGGSTDTQYF; clone size: few; D gene: TRBD1; V gene: TRBV11-2; J gene: TRBJ2-3
CDR3 DNA: TGTGCCAGTAGTTGGCTAGCGGGAGGTGGGAACATTCAGTACTTC; CDR3 protein: CASSWLAGGGNIQYF; clone size: NA; D gene: TRBD2; V gene: TRBV19; J gene: TRBJ2-4
CDR3 DNA: TGTGCCAGCAGATCCGGGCTTAGCTACACCTTC; CDR3 protein: CASRSGLSYTF; clone size: NA; D gene: NA; V gene: TRBV6-5; J gene: TRBJ1-2
CDR3 DNA: TGTGCCAGCAGTCCACACAGGGCTGCGGTAGCGACTAGCACAGATACGCAGTATTTT; CDR3 protein: CASSPHRAAVATSTDTQYF; clone size: NA; D gene: NA; V gene: TRBV27; J gene: TRBJ2-3
CDR3 DNA: TGCAGCGTTCCGGACCTAGCGGGGGGGAACAATGAGCAGTTCTTC; CDR3 protein: CSVPDLAGGNNEQFF; clone size: NA; D gene: TRBD2; V gene: TRBV29-1; J gene: TRBJ2-1
CDR3 DNA: TGTGCCAGCAGGCACCGTGGAGTCTACGAGCAGTACTTC; CDR3 protein: CASRHRGVYEQYF; clone size: NA; D gene: NA; V gene: TRBV6-6; J gene: TRBJ2-7
CDR3 DNA: TGTGCCAGCAGTTTATTCATCGGCGGCCTACCGACAGATACGCAGTATTTT; CDR3 protein: CASSLFIGGLPTDTQYF; clone size: NA; D gene: NA; V gene: TRBV28; J gene: TRBJ2-3
CDR3 DNA: TGTGCCAGCAGTTTATCAGTAGGCAGCTCCTACAATGAGCAGTTCTTC; CDR3 protein: CASSLSVGSSYNEQFF; clone size: NA; D gene: NA; V gene: TRBV27; J gene: TRBJ2-1
CDR3 DNA: TGTGCCAGCAGCTTTCGGACAGACTTCAACTACGAGCAGTACTTC; CDR3 protein: CASSFRTDFNYEQYF; clone size: NA; D gene: NA; V gene: TRBV11-2; J gene: TRBJ2-7
CDR3 DNA: TGCAGTGCTAGTCGGGGAACTGGAAACACCATATATTTT; CDR3 protein: CSASRGTGNTIYF; clone size: NA; D gene: NA; V gene: TRBV20-1; J gene: TRBJ1-3
CDR3 DNA: TGTGCTAGCAGCTTACTAGGTGGGGGGCAAGAGACCCAGTACTTC; CDR3 protein: CASSLLGGGQETQYF; clone size: NA; D gene: NA; V gene: TRBV7-7; J gene: TRBJ2-5
CDR3 DNA: TGTGCCACGCATAGCGGCTCCTACGAGCAGTACTTC; CDR3 protein: CATHSGSYEQYF; clone size: NA; D gene: NA; V gene: TRBV5-4; J gene: TRBJ2-7
CDR3 DNA: TGTGCCAGCAGCTTATCCGGGAGTGCTTACACCGGGGAGCTGTTTTTT; CDR3 protein: CASSLSGSAYTGELFF; clone size: NA; D gene: NA; V gene: TRBV13; J gene: TRBJ2-2